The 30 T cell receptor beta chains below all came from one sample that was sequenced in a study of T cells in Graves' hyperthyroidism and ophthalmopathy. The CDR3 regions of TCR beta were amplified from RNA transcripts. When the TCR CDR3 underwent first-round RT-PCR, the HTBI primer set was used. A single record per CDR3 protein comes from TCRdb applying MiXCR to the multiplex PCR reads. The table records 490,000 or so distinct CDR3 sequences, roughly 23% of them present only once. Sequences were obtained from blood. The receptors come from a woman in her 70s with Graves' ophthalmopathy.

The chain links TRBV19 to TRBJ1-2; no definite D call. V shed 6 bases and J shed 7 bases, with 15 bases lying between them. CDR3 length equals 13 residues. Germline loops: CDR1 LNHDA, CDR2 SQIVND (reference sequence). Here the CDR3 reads CASSISREFGYTF. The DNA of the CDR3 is TGTGCCAGTAGCATAAGCCGCGAGTTTGGCTACACCTTC.

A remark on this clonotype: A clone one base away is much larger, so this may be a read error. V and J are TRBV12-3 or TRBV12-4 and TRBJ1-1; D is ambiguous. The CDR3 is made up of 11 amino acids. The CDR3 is CASSLANQASF. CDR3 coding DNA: TGTGCCAGCAGTTTAGCGAATCAAGCTTCCTTT.

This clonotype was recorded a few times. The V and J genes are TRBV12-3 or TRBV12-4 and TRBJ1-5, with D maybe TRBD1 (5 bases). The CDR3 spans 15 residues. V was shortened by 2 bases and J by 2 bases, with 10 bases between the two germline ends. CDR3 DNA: TGTGCCAGCAGTTTACTTGGGGCCGGCAATCAGCCCCAGCATTTT. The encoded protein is CASSLLGAGNQPQHF.

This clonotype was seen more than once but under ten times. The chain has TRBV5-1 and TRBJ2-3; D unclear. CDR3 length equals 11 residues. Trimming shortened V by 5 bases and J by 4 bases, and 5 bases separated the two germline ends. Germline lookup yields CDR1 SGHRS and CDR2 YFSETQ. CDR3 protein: CASRSADTQYF. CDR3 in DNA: TGCGCCAGCAGGAGCGCAGATACGCAGTATTTT.

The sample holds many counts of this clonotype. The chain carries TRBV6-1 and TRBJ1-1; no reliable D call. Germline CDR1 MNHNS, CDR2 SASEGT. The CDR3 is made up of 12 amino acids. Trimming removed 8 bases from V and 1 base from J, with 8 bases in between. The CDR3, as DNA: TGTGCCAGCCGCCCGGGGAACACTGAAGCTTTCTTT. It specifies CASRPGNTEAFF.

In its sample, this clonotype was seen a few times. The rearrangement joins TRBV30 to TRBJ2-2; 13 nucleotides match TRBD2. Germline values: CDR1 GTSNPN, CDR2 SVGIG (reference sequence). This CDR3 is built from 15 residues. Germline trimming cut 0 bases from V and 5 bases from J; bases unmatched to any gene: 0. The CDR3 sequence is CAWSVLAGGTGELFF. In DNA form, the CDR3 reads TGTGCCTGGAGTGTACTAGCGGGAGGGACCGGGGAGCTGTTTTTT.

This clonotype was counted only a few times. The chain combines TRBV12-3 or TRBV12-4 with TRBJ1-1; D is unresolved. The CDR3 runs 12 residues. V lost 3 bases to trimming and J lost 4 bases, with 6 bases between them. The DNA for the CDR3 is TGTGCCAGCAGTTTCTCCGGCACTGAAGCTTTCTTT. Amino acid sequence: CASSFSGTEAFF.

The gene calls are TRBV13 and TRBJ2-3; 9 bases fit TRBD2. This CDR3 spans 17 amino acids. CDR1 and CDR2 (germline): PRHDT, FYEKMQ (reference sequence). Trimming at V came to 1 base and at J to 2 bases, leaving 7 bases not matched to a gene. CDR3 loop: CASSLVGLAQYTDTQYF. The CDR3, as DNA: TGTGCCAGCAGCTTAGTGGGACTAGCCCAATACACAGATACGCAGTATTTT.

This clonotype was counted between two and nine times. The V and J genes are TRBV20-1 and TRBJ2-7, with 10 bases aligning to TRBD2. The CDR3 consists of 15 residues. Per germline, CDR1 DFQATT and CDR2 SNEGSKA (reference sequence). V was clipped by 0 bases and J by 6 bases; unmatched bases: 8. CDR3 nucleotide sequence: TGCAGTGCTAGAGATAGCTGGCTAGCGGGAGTCGAGCAGTACTTC. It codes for CSARDSWLAGVEQYF.

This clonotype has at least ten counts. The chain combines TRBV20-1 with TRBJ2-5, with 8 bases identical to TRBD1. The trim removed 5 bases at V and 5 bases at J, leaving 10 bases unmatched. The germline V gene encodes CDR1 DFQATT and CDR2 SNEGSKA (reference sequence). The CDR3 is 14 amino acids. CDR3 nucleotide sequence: TGCAGTGCTGCCAGGACAGGGATCGGGGAGACCCAGTACTTC. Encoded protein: CSAARTGIGETQYF.

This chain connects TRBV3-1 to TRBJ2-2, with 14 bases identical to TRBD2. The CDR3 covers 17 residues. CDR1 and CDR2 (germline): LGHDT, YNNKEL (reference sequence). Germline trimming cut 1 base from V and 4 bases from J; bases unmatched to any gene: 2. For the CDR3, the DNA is TGTGCCAGCAGCCAAGGGACTAGCGGGAGGTCCACCGGGGAGCTGTTTTTT. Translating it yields CASSQGTSGRSTGELFF. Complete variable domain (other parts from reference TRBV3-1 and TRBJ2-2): DTAVSQTPKYLVTQMGNDKSIKCEQNLGHDTMYWYKQDSKKFLKIMFSYNNKELIINETVPNRFSPKSPDKAHLNLHINSLELGDSAVYFCASSQGTSGRSTGELFFGEGSRLTVL.

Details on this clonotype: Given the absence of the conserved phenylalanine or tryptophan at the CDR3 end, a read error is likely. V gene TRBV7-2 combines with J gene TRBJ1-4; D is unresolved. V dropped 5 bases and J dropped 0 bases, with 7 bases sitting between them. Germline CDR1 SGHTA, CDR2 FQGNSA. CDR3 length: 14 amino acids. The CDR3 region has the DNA TGTGCCAGCAGCCCGAGGGCAACTAATGAAAAACTGTTTCTT. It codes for CASSPRATNEKLFL.

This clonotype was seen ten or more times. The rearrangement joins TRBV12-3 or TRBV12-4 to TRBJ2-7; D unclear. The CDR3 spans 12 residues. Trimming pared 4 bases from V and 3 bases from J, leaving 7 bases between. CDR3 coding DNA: TGTGCCAGCAGTTCGGCCCTCTACGAGCAGTACTTC. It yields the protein CASSSALYEQYF.

Here the CDR3 reads CAWSVIGRGKRDTEAFF. The CDR3 nucleotides read TGTGCCTGGAGTGTGATCGGAAGGGGAAAGAGGGACACTGAAGCTTTCTTT. This sequence joins TRBV30 and TRBJ1-1, with D possibly TRBD1 on 5 matching bases. CDR3 size: 17 residues. Germline CDR1 is GTSNPN and CDR2 is SVGIG (reference sequence). Between the trimmed V and J ends, which lost 0 bases and 3 bases, there was a span of 20 bases.

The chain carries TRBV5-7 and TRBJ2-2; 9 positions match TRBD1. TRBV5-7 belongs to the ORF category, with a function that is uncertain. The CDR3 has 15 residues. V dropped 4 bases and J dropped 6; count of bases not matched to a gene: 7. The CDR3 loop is CASSPGTGCAGELFF. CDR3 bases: TGTGCCAGCAGCCCCGGGACAGGGTGCGCCGGGGAGCTGTTTTTT.

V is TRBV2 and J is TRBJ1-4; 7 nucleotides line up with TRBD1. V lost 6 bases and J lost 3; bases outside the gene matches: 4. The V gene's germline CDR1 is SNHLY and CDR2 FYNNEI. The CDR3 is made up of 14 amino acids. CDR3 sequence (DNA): TGTGCCAGCAGACAGGGGTGGGCTAATGAAAAACTGTTTTTT. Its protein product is CASRQGWANEKLFF.

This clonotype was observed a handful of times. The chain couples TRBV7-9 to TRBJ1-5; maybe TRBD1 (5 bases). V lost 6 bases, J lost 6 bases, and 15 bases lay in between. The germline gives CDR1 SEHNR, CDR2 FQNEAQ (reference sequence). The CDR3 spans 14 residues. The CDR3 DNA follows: TGTGCCAGCAGTCGACCGGGGGAGGGTCAGCCCCAGCATTTT. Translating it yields CASSRPGEGQPQHF.

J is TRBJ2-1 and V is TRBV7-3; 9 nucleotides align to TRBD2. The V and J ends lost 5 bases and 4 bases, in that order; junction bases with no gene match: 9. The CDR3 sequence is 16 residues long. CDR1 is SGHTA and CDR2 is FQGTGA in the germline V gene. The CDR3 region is CASSPEGLATYNEQFF. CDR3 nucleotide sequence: TGTGCCAGCAGCCCTGAGGGACTAGCTACATACAATGAGCAGTTCTTC.

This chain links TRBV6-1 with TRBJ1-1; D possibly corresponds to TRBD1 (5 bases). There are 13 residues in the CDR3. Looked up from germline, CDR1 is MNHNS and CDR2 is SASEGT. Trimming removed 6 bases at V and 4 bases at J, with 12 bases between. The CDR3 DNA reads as TGTGCCAGCAGAGCTCCCGGGGGCACTGAAGCTTTCTTT. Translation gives CASRAPGGTEAFF.

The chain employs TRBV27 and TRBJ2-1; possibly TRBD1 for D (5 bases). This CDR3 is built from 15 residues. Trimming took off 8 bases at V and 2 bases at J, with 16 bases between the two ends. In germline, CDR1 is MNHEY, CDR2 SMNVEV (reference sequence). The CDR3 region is CASYGAEGPYNEQFF. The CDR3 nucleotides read TGTGCCAGCTATGGGGCCGAAGGACCCTACAATGAGCAGTTCTTC.

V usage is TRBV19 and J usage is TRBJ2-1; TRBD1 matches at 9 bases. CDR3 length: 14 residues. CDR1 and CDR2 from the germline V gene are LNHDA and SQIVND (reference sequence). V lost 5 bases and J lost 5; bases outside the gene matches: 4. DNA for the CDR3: TGTGCCAGTAGTCACAGGGGGCTTCACAATGAGCAGTTCTTC. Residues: CASSHRGLHNEQFF.

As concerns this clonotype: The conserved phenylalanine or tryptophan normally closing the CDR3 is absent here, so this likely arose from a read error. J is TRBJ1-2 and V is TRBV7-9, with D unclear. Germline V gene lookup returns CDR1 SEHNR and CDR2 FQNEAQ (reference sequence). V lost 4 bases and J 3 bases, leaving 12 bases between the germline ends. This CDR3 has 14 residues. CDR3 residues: CASSSRGGDYGYTV. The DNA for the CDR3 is TGTGCCAGCAGCTCCCGGGGAGGAGACTATGGCTACACCGTC.

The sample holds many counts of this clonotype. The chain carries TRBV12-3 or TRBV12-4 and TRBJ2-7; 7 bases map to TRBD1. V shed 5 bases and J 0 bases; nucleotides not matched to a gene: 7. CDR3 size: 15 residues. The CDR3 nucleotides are TGTGCCAGCAGTCCCATCGGGACAGTCTCCTACGAGCAGTACTTC. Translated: CASSPIGTVSYEQYF.

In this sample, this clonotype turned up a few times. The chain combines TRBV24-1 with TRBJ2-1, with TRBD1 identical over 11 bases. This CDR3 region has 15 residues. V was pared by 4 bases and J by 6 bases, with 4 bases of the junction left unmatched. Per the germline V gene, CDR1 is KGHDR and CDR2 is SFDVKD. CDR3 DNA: TGTGCCACCAGTGACCCCGGGACAGGGGGCAATGAGCAGTTCTTC. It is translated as CATSDPGTGGNEQFF.

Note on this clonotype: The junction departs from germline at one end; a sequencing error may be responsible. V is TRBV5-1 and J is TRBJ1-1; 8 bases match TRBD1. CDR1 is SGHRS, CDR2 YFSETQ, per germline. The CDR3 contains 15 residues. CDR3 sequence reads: CASSLRTGHLTEAFF. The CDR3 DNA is TGTGCCAGCAGCCTCAGGACAGGGCATTTGACTGAAGCTTTCTTT. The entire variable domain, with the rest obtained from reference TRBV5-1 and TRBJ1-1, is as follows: KAGVTQTPRYLIKTRGQQVTLSCSPISGHRSVSWYQQTPGQGLQFLFEYFSETQRNKGNFPGRFSGRQFSNSRSEMNVSTLELGDSALYLCASSLRTGHLTEAFFGQGTRLTVV.

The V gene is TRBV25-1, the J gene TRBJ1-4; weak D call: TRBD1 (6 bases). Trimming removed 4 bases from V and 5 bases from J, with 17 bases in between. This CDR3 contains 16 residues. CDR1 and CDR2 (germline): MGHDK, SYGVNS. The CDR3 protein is CASSGPGRGINEKLFF. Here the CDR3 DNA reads TGTGCCAGCAGTGGCCCTGGGAGGGGGATCAATGAAAAACTGTTTTTT.

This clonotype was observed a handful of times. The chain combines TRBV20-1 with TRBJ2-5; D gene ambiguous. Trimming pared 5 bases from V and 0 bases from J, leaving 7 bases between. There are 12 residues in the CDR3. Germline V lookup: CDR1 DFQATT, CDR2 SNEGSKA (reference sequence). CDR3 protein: CSAVSDQETQYF. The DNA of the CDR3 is TGCAGTGCTGTTTCCGACCAAGAGACCCAGTACTTC.

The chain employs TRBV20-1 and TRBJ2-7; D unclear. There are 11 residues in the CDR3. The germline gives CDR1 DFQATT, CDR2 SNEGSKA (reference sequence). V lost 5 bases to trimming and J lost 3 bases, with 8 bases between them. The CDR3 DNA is TGCAGTGCTTCTTCGTACTACGAGCAGTACTTC. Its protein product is CSASSYYEQYF.

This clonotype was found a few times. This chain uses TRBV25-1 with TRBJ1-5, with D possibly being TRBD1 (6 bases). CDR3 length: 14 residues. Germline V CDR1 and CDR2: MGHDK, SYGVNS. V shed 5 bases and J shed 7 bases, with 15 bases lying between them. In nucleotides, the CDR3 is TGTGCCAGCAGTCAGACAGGTTGGAACCAGCCCCAGCATTTT. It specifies CASSQTGWNQPQHF. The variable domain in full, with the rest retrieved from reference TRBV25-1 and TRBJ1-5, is EADIYQTPRYLVIGTGKKITLECSQTMGHDKMYWYQQDPGMELHLIHYSYGVNSTEKGDLSSESTVSRIRTEHFPLTLESARPSHTSQYLCASSQTGWNQPQHFGDGTRLSIL.

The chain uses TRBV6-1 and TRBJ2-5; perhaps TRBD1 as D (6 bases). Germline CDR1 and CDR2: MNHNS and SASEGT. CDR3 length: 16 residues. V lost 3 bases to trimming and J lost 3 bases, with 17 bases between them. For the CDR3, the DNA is TGTGCCAGCAGTGAGCTAGGGGGACACGGGAAAGAGACCCAGTACTTC. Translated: CASSELGGHGKETQYF.